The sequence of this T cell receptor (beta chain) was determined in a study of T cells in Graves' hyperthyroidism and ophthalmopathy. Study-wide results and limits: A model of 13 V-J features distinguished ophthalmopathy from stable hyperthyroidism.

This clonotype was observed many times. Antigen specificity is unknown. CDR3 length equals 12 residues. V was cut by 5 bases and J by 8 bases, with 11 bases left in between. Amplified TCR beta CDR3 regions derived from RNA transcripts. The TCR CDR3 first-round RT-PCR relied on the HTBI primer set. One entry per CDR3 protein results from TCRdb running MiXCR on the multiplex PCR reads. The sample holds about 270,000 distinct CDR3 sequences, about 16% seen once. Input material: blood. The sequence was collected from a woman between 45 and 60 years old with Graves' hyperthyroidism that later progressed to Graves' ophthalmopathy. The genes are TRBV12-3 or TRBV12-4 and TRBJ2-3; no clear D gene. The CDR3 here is CASSQRTFTQYF. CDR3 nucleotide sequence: TGTGCCAGCAGTCAACGGACCTTTACGCAGTATTTT.